This T cell receptor (beta chain) was observed in a study of cytomegalovirus exposure and HLA in healthy donors. Study conclusions and caveats: Whilst most TCR sequences proved rare, a subset of public TCRs occurred across many donors. It was likely that a cluster of highly shared sequence variants was a sequencing artifact.

It was with 60 Vbeta and 13 Jbeta primers that the PCR ran. Here immunoSEQ multiplex PCR was the method, and the copy in TCRdb shows in-frame clones only, minus some. The top ten clones hold 2.5% to 3.5% of a sample with around 130,000 clones, 84% of them seen once. The CDR3 is 14 residues long. V was cut by 3 bases and J by 8 bases, with 16 bases left in between. Germline CDR1 MNHEY, CDR2 SMNVEV (reference sequence). Details on this clone: The antigen remains unidentified.

This chain links TRBV27 with TRBJ1-2; TRBD1 might be the D (5 bases). Input material: PBMCs. The TCR sequence derives from a woman aged 18-29 years in good health and CMV-seropositive. CDR3 loop: CASSFRGGMGGYTF. DNA of the CDR3: TGTGCCAGCAGTTTCCGCGGGGGGATGGGGGGCTACACCTTC.